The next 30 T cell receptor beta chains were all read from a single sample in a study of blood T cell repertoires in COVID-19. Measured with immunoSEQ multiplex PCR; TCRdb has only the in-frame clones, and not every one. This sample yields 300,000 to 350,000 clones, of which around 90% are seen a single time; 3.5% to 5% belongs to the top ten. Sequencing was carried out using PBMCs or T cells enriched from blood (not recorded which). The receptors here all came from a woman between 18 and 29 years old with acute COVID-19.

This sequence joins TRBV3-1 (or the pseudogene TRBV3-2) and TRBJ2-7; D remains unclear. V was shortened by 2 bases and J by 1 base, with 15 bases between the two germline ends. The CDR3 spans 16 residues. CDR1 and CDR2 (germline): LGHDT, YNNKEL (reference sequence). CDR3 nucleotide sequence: TGTGCCAGCAGCCAATATACTGGAGACCTTTCCTACGAGCAGTACTTC. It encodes CASSQYTGDLSYEQYF.

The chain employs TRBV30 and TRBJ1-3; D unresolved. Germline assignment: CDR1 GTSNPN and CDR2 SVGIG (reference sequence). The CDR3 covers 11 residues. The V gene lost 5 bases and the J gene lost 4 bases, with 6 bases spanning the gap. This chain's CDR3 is CAWARGNTIYF. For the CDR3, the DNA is TGTGCCTGGGCCAGGGGAAACACCATATATTTT.

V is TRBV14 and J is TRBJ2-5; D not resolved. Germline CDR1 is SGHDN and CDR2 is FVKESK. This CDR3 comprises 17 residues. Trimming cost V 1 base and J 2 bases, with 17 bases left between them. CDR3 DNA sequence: TGTGCCAGCAGCCAAGTTGCGGTTCTTACCGCACAAGAGACCCAGTACTTC. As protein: CASSQVAVLTAQETQYF.

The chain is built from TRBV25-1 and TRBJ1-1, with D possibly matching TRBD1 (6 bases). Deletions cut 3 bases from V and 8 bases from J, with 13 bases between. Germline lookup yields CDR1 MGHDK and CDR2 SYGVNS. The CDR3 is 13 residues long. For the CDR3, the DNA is TGTGCCAGCAGTGATCCCTTGACAGGCGAAGCTTTCTTT. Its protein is CASSDPLTGEAFF.

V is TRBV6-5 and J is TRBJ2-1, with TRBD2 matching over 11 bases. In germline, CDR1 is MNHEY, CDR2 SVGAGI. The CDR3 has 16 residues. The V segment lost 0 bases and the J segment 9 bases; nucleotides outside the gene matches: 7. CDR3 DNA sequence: TGTGCCAGCAGTTACTCACTAGCGGGAGAAGTAATTGAGCAGTTCTTC. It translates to CASSYSLAGEVIEQFF.

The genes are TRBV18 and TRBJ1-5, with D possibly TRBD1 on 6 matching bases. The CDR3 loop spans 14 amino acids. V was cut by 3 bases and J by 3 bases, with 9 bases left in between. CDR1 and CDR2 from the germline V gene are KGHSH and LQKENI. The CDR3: CASSPGDINQPQHF. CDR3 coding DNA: TGTGCCAGCTCACCCGGGGACATCAATCAGCCCCAGCATTTT.

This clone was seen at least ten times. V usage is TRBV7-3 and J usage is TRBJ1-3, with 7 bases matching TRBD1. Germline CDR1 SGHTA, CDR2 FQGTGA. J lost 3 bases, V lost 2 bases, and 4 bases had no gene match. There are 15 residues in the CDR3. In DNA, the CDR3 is TGTGCCAGCAGCTTATCAGGGGGATATGGAAACACCATATATTTT. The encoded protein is CASSLSGGYGNTIYF.

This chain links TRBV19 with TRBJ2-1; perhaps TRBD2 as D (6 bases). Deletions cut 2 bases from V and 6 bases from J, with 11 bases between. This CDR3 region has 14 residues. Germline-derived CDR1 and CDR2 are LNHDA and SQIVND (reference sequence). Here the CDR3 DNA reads TGTGCCAGTAGTATACATCGGGACTTCAATGAGCAGTTCTTC. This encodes CASSIHRDFNEQFF.

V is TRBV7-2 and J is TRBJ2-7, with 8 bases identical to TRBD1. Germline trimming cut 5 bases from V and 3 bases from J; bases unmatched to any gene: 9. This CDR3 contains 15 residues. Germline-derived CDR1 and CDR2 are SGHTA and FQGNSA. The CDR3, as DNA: TGTGCCAGCAGCCCCGGGACAGGAGACTACTACGAGCAGTACTTC. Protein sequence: CASSPGTGDYYEQYF.

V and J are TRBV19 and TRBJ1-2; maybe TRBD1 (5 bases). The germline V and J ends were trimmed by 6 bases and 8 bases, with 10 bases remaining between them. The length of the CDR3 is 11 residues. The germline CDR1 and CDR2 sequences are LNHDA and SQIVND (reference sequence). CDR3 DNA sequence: TGTGCCAGTAGCACGGGGGTCGGCTACACCTTC. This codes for CASSTGVGYTF.

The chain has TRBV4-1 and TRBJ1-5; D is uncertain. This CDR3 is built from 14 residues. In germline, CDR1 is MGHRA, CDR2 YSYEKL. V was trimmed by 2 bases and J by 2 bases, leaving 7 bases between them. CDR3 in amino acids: CASSQWEGNQPQHF. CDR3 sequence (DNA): TGCGCCAGCAGCCAATGGGAGGGCAATCAGCCCCAGCATTTT.

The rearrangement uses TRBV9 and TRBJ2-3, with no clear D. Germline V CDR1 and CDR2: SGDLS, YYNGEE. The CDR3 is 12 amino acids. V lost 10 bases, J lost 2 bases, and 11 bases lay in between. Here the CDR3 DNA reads TGTGCCTCCGGCGGAAACACAGATACGCAGTATTTT. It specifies CASGGNTDTQYF.

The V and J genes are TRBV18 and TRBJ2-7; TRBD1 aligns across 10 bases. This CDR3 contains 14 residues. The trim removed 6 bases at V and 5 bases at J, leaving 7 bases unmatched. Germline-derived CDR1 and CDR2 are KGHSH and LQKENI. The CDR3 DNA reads TGTGCCAGCTCGTCCGGGACAGGGGTCCACGAGCAGTACTTC. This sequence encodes CASSSGTGVHEQYF.

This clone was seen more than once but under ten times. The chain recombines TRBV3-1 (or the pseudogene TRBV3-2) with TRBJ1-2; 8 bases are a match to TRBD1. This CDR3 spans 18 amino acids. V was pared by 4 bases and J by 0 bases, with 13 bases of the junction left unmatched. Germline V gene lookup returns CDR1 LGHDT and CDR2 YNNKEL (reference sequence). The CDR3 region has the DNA TGTGCCAGCAGCCGACAGGACAGGGCCCCAGTTCCTAACTATGGCTACACCTTC. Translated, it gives CASSRQDRAPVPNYGYTF.

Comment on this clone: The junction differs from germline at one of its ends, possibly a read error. CDR3 residues: CASSLSLFRDTGELFF. CDR3 in DNA: TGTGCTAGCAGCTTATCCCTATTTCGCGACACCGGGGAGCTGTTTTTT. The chain employs TRBV7-7 and TRBJ2-2; the D is unclear. Looked up from germline, CDR1 is SSHAT and CDR2 is FNYEAQ (reference sequence). The CDR3 extends over 16 amino acids.

The CDR3 DNA reads as TGTGCCAGCAGCCATGGTGGACTAGCGGGAGGGCCTAGCACAGATACGCAGTATTTT. This sequence encodes CASSHGGLAGGPSTDTQYF. The rearrangement links TRBV7-9 to TRBJ2-3; TRBD2 aligns across 15 bases. Germline-derived CDR1 and CDR2 are SEHNR and FQNEAQ (reference sequence). V trimming: 5 bases; J trimming: 0 bases; junction bases outside the gene matches: 9. This CDR3 has 19 residues.

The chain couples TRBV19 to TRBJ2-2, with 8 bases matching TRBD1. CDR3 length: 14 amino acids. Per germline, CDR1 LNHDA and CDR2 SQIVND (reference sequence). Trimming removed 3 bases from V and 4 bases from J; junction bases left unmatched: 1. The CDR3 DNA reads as TGTGCCAGTAGTATCCAGGGGGCCACCGGGGAGCTGTTTTTT. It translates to CASSIQGATGELFF.

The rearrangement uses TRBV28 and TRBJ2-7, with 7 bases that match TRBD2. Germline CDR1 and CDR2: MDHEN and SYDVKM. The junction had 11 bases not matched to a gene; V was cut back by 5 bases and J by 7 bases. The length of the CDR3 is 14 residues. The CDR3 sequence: CASSTAGEHREQYF. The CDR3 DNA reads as TGTGCCAGCAGTACGGCGGGAGAGCATCGGGAGCAGTACTTC.

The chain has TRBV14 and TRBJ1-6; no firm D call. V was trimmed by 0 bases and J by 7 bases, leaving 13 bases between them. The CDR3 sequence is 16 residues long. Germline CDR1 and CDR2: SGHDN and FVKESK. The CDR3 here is CASSQDSGGVNSPLHF. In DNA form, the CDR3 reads TGTGCCAGCAGCCAAGATAGCGGCGGAGTAAATTCACCCCTCCACTTT.

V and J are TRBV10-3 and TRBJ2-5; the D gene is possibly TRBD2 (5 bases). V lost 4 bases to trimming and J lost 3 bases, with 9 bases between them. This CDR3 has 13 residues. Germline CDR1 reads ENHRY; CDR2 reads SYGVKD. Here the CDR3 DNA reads TGTGCCATCAGTGTGCTTAGCGAAGAGACCCAGTACTTC. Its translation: CAISVLSEETQYF.

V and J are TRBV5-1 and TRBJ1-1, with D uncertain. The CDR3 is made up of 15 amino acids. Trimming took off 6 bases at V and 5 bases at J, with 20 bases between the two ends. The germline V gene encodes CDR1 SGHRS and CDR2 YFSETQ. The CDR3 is CASTPAPGYTTEAFF. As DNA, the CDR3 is TGCGCCAGCACCCCTGCCCCGGGGTATACGACTGAAGCTTTCTTT.

CDR3: CASGDSGGYTF. CDR3 nucleotide sequence: TGTGCTAGTGGGGACAGCGGCGGCTACACCTTC. The rearrangement links TRBV12-5 to TRBJ1-2, with a tentative D call TRBD1 (6 bases). Germline loops: CDR1 LGHNT, CDR2 FRNRAP. There are 11 residues in the CDR3. Deletions cut 6 bases from V and 8 bases from J, with 10 bases between.

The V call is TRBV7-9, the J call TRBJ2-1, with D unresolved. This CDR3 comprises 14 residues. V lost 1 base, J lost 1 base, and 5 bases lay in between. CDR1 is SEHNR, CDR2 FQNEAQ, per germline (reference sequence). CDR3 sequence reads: CASSLDYSYNEQFF. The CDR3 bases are TGTGCCAGCAGCTTAGACTATTCCTACAATGAGCAGTTCTTC.

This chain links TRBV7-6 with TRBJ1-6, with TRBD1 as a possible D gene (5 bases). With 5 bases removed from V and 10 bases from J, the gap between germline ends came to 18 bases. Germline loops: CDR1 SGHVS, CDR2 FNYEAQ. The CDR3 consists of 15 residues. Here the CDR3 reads CASSLRVGGGSPLHF. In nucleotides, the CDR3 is TGTGCCAGCAGCCTCAGGGTTGGGGGAGGATCACCCCTCCACTTT.

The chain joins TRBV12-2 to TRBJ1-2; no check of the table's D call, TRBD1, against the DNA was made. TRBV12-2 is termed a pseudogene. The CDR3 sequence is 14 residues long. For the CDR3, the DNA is TGTGCAAGTCGCTTAGCGGGCAGGGACTATGGCTACACCTTC. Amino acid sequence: CASRLAGRDYGYTF.

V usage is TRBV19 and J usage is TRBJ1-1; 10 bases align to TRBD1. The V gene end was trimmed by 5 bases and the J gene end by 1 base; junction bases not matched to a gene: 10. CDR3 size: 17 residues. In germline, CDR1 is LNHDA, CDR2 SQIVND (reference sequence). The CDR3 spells CASSLLGTGEGNTEAFF. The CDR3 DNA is TGTGCCAGTAGTCTCCTCGGGACAGGGGAAGGGAACACTGAAGCTTTCTTT.

The DNA for the CDR3 is TGTGCCAGCTCATCAGGCCTTGGGGAAGCTTTCTTT. Translating gives CASSSGLGEAFF. The rearrangement links TRBV18 to TRBJ1-1; D not resolved. This CDR3 comprises 12 residues. Trimming cost V 5 bases and J 8 bases, with 12 bases left between them. The germline V gene has CDR1 KGHSH and CDR2 LQKENI. The full variable domain, in which reference TRBV18 and TRBJ1-1 provide the parts outside the CDR3, is NAGVMQNPRHLVRRRGQEARLRCSPMKGHSHVYWYRQLPEEGLKFMVYLQKENIIDESGMPKERFSAEFPKEGPSILRIQQVVRGDSAAYFCASSSGLGEAFFGQGTRLTVV.

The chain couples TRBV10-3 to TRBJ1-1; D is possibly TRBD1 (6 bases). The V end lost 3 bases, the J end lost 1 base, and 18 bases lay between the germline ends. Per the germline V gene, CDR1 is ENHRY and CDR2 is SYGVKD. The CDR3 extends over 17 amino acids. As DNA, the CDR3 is TGTGCCATCAGTGACTCGAGAGGGGGGAGGGGGAACACTGAAGCTTTCTTT. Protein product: CAISDSRGGRGNTEAFF.

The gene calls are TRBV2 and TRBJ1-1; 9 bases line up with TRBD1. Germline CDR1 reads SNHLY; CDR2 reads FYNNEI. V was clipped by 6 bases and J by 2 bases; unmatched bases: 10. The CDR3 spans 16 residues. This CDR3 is CASRFRGDRANTEAFF. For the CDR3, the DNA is TGTGCCAGCAGGTTTCGAGGGGACAGGGCCAACACTGAAGCTTTCTTT.

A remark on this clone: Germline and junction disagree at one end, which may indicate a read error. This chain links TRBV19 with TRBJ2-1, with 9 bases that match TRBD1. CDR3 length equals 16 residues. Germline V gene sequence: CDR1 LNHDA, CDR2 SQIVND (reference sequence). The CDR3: CASSIIGQQGAYEQFF. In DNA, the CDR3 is TGTGCCAGTAGTATCATCGGCCAACAGGGGGCGTATGAACAGTTCTTC.